A selection of T cell receptor beta chains follows, all from one sample in a study of graft-versus-host responses after intestinal transplantation. The method was immunoSEQ multiplex PCR; TCRdb's version includes in-frame clones alone and lacks a portion of them. The data hold 130,000 or so clones, with around nine tenths observed a single time. These receptors' targets are unknown. The specimen was unstimulated CD4+ T cells sorted from spleen or lymph node cells, collected before intestinal transplant. All receptors come from a human donor who received an intestinal transplant. Each CDR3 is given with its conserved first and last residue. The D gene is left open where the match is weak. Clone size, where shown, is once, few, many, or a class for clones that have expanded.

D gene	V gene	clone size	J gene	CDR3 DNA	CDR3 protein
-	TRBV4-1	-	TRBJ2-7	TGCGCCAGCAGCCAAGGGCCCAACAACTACGAGCAGTACTTC	CASSQGPNNYEQYF
-	TRBV6-1	-	TRBJ2-5	TGTGCCAGCAGTGAAACGTGGACGAGGGAGACCCAGTACTTC	CASSETWTRETQYF
TRBD1	TRBV5-5	once	TRBJ1-6	TGTGCCAGCAGCTGGGGGACAGGCAATTCACCCCTCCACTTT	CASSWGTGNSPLHF
-	TRBV20-1	-	TRBJ1-4	TGCAGTGCTAACTATAATGAAAAACTGTTTTTT	CSANYNEKLFF
-	TRBV29-1	-	TRBJ2-5	TGCAGTGGTTCCGAGGAGTCCTGGACCCAGTACTTC	CSGSEESWTQYF
-	TRBV7-3	-	TRBJ1-1	TGTGCCAGCAGCTCCGGGGCCCGAGGGACTGAAGCTTTCTTT	CASSSGARGTEAFF
-	TRBV6-6	-	TRBJ1-1	TGTGCCAGCAGTCGGGTCTACACTGAAGCTTTCTTT	CASSRVYTEAFF
-	TRBV5-6	-	TRBJ2-1	TGTGCCAGCAGCAGGCGGGGTGAGCAGTTCTTC	CASSRRGEQFF
-	TRBV18	-	TRBJ1-1	TGTGCCAGCTCACCGGAAGGTCGGAACACTGAAGCTTTCTTT	CASSPEGRNTEAFF
-	TRBV14	-	TRBJ2-5	TGTGCCAGCAGCCCCACAGCCTATCTAGCAGAGACCCAGTACTTC	CASSPTAYLAETQYF
TRBD1	TRBV30	-	TRBJ1-6	TGTGCCTGGCTACCGGGACAGGCGTTACCCTGGGGTTCACCCCTCCACTTT	CAWLPGQALPWGSPLHF
-	TRBV11-3	-	TRBJ1-6	TGTGCCAGCAGCTCCCAAACTCAGACAGGTCGGAATTCACCCCTCCACTTT	CASSSQTQTGRNSPLHF
TRBD1	TRBV5-5	-	TRBJ2-7	TGTGCCAGCAGCGTAACCGGGACAGCATACGAGCAGTACTTC	CASSVTGTAYEQYF
TRBD1	TRBV28	-	TRBJ1-4	TGTGCCAGCAGCCCTTGGGGGACAGGGGAGGAAAAACTGTTTTTT	CASSPWGTGEEKLFF
-	TRBV11-2	-	TRBJ2-7	TGTGCCAGCAGCCGCAGAGTCGGGCGGACGAGCTTC	CASSRRVGRTSF
TRBD1	TRBV18	few	TRBJ1-2	TGTGCCAGCTCCCTCCCGGGACAGCGGGGCTACACCTTC	CASSLPGQRGYTF
TRBD1	TRBV6-1	-	TRBJ2-1	TGTGCCAGCAGTGACCGGGACAGAACCTACAATGAGCAGTTCTTC	CASSDRDRTYNEQFF
-	TRBV11-2	-	TRBJ2-2	TGTGCCAGCAGCTTAAAAGGGGGGAACACCGGGGAGCTGTTTTTT	CASSLKGGNTGELFF
-	TRBV7-9	-	TRBJ1-4	TGTGCCAGCAGCTTAGTTCTCATAAATGAAAAACTGTTTTTT	CASSLVLINEKLFF
TRBD2	TRBV10-3	once	TRBJ2-5	TGTGCCATCAGTGAGTCAGCGGGGATGTACCAAGAGACCCAGTACTTC	CAISESAGMYQETQYF
-	TRBV11-3	-	TRBJ2-5	TGTGCCAGCAGCTTAGATCTATCTAGAGAGACCCAGTACTTC	CASSLDLSRETQYF
-	TRBV5-1	-	TRBJ2-3	TGCGCCAGCAGCTTGGGGGGGAGCACAGATACGCAGTATTTT	CASSLGGSTDTQYF
TRBD1	TRBV4-1	-	TRBJ2-5	TGCGCCAGCAGCCCAGGACAGGGAACTCTCCAAGAGACCCAGTACTTC	CASSPGQGTLQETQYF
TRBD2	TRBV11-1	-	TRBJ2-7	TGTGCCAGCAGCTCTAGCGGGGACCGCTACGAGCAGTACTTC	CASSSSGDRYEQYF
-	TRBV19	-	TRBJ1-2	TGTGCCAGTAGTATGGCATTTGGGGTCGGCGGAGTCTATGGCTACACCTTC	CASSMAFGVGGVYGYTF
-	TRBV7-9	-	TRBJ2-3	TGTGCCAGCAGTTCAAGAGGGGGGCGGGACACAGATACGCAGTATTTT	CASSSRGGRDTDTQYF
TRBD1	TRBV6-5	-	TRBJ2-7	TGTGCCAGCAGTGAACGGTGGGACAGGGACTTC	CASSERWDRDF